The 7 T cell receptor beta chains in this list originate from one sample, sequenced in a study of T cells in tumors after PD-1 blockade. TCRdb keeps only in-frame clones here, not all; method: immunoSEQ multiplex PCR. Of roughly 59,000 clones listed, around 80% are singletons. The starting material was PBMCs, obtained before anti-PD-1 treatment. The receptor source for this set is a human donor with basal cell carcinoma.

V gene TRBV4-2 combines with J gene TRBJ1-1; D may be TRBD1 (6 bases). With 0 bases removed from V and 4 bases from J, the gap between germline ends came to 12 bases. The length of the CDR3 is 15 residues. Germline V gene sequence: CDR1 LGHNA, CDR2 YNFKEQ. This chain's CDR3 is CASSQDRGSSTEAFF. DNA of the CDR3: TGTGCCAGCAGCCAAGATAGGGGGAGCAGCACTGAAGCTTTCTTT.

The J gene is TRBJ2-5, the V gene TRBV2; possibly TRBD2 for D (6 bases). The V end lost 8 bases, the J end lost 5 bases, and 12 bases lay between the germline ends. The germline CDR1 and CDR2 sequences are SNHLY and FYNNEI. The length of the CDR3 is 12 residues. CDR3 protein: CASEIGGETQYF. CDR3 bases: TGTGCCAGCGAGATTGGGGGGGAGACCCAGTACTTC.

In its sample, this clone was seen many times. The same CDR3 arises from other DNA sequences in this sample as well. The chain employs TRBV9 and TRBJ2-7; no definite D call. V shed 1 base and J shed 6 bases, with 14 bases lying between them. The germline V gene has CDR1 SGDLS and CDR2 YYNGEE. CDR3 length: 14 amino acids. The CDR3 DNA reads as TGTGCCAGCAGCGTATTAAATACTTCGCCCGAGCAGTACTTC. Translated: CASSVLNTSPEQYF.

The chain combines TRBV7-6 with TRBJ2-7; TRBD1 matches at 8 bases. The CDR3 has 15 residues. Germline V gene data show CDR1 as SGHVS and CDR2 as FNYEAQ. J gave up 1 base and V 5 bases, and 7 bases lay outside the gene matches. The CDR3 DNA is TGTGCCAGCAGCCCGGGGACAGGACTATCCTACGAGCAGTACTTC. Translating it yields CASSPGTGLSYEQYF.

This clone was counted a few times. The rearrangement uses TRBV2 and TRBJ2-1, with 9 bases matching TRBD2. The CDR3 has 16 amino acids. V shed 7 bases, J shed 1 base, and the junction held 8 bases outside the gene matches. The germline gives CDR1 SNHLY, CDR2 FYNNEI. The CDR3 sequence is CASMKAGGPSYNEQFF. The CDR3 nucleotides read TGTGCCAGCATGAAGGCGGGGGGGCCTTCCTACAATGAGCAGTTCTTC.

The CDR3 nucleotides read TGTGCCAGCAGCAAGATTCAGAACTATGGCTACACCTTC. Protein: CASSKIQNYGYTF. V is TRBV3-1 (or the pseudogene TRBV3-2) and J is TRBJ1-2; no reliable D call. This CDR3 is built from 13 residues. CDR1 LGHDT and CDR2 YNNKEL come from the germline V gene (reference sequence). Trimming left V 5 bases short and J 2 bases short, with 9 bases between.

The chain joins TRBV5-6 to TRBJ1-2; 7 nucleotides line up with TRBD1. V dropped 3 bases and J dropped 2; count of bases not matched to a gene: 7. The CDR3 runs 15 residues. The germline CDR1 and CDR2 sequences are SGHDT and YYEEEE. This CDR3 reads CASSSDDRANYGYTF. CDR3 DNA sequence: TGTGCCAGCAGCTCAGACGACAGGGCGAACTATGGCTACACCTTC.